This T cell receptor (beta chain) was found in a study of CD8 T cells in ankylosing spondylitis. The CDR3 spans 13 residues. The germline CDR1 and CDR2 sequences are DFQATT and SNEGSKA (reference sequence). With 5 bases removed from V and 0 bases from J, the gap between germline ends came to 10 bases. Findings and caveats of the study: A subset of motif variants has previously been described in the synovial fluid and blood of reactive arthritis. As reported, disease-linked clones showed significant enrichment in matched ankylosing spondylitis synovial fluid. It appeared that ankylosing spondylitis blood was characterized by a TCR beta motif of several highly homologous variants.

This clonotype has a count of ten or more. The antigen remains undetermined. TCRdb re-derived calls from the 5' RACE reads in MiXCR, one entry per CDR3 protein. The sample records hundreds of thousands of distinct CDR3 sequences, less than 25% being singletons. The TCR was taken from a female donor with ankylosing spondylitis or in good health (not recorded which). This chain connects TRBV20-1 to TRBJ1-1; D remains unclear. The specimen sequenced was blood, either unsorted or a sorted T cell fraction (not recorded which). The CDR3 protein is CSALDGMNTEAFF. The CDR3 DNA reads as TGCAGTGCTTTGGACGGAATGAACACTGAAGCTTTCTTT.